Below, 30 T cell receptor beta chains from the same sample are listed, as sequenced in a study of monozygotic twins with inflammatory bowel disease. For each CDR3 protein, TCRdb gives one entry from its re-call of the 5' RACE reads, without DNA. This sample's table has about 160,000 distinct CDR3 sequences. The sequenced sample was blood. The receptors shown here come from a human donor with ulcerative colitis or Crohn's disease, or a healthy co-twin of an affected twin (not recorded which).

This sequence joins TRBV5-1 and TRBJ2-3; the D call from TCRdb, TRBD1, cannot be confirmed without DNA. Germline CDR1 and CDR2: SGHRS and YFSETQ. The CDR3 has 16 amino acids. This CDR3 is CASSYYSGGAADTQYF.

The V gene is TRBV15, the J gene TRBJ1-1; TCRdb outputs TRBD1, but without DNA this stays unchecked. Germline V CDR1 and CDR2: LNHNV, YYDKDF (reference sequence). There are 15 residues in the CDR3. CDR3 sequence reads: CATSRDQRGRTEAFF.

This chain connects TRBV20-1 to TRBJ2-3; as DNA is missing, the TRBD1 call by TCRdb cannot be tested. Germline V lookup: CDR1 DFQATT, CDR2 SNEGSKA (reference sequence). This CDR3 is 15 amino acids long. This CDR3 is CSARPGTGYTDTQYF.

The CDR3 here is CASSSGGQRTTLVPYEQYF. This chain links TRBV12-3 or TRBV12-4 with TRBJ2-7; TCRdb outputs TRBD2, but without DNA this stays unchecked. The CDR3 extends over 19 amino acids.

The chain joins TRBV14 to TRBJ2-2; TCRdb's D call, TRBD1, is unchecked because there is no DNA. Per germline, CDR1 SGHDN and CDR2 FVKESK. This CDR3 has 15 residues. CDR3 residues: CASSQLTGGAGELFF. Variable domain in full (rest from reference TRBV14 and TRBJ2-2): EAGVTQFPSHSVIEKGQTVTLRCDPISGHDNLYWYRRVMGKEIKFLLHFVKESKQDESGMPNNRFLAERTGGTYSTLKVQPAELEDSGVYFCASSQLTGGAGELFFGEGSRLTVL.

J is TRBJ2-5 and V is TRBV20-1; TCRdb indicates TRBD2, and absent DNA this call remains unverified. The CDR3 runs 16 residues. Germline values: CDR1 DFQATT, CDR2 SNEGSKA (reference sequence). CDR3 sequence: CSAHIPLAGEQETQYF.

V usage is TRBV6-6 and J usage is TRBJ1-6; TCRdb picks TRBD1, but there is no DNA to check that call. This CDR3 has 14 amino acids. From germline, CDR1 is MNHNY and CDR2 SVGAGI (reference sequence). CDR3 region: CASSRGGYNSPLHF.

CDR3 in amino acids: CASSLGYQETQYF. The chain uses TRBV5-6 and TRBJ2-5. The CDR3 contains 13 residues. Looked up from germline, CDR1 is SGHDT and CDR2 is YYEEEE.

The V gene is TRBV20-1, the J gene TRBJ1-5. Germline loops: CDR1 DFQATT, CDR2 SNEGSKA (reference sequence). The CDR3 has 14 residues. The CDR3 reads CSAKVGTLDGPQHF.

This rearrangement joins TRBV4-3 to TRBJ2-1; TCRdb selects TRBD2, and the lack of DNA leaves this call unchecked. This CDR3 has 13 residues. Germline CDR1 LGHNA, CDR2 YSLEER. CDR3 in amino acids: CASSQPGGLEQFF.

The J gene is TRBJ2-1, the V gene TRBV5-6; the D gene TCRdb calls, TRBD2, cannot be checked with no DNA. The germline gives CDR1 SGHDT, CDR2 YYEEEE. The CDR3 runs to 15 residues. CDR3 sequence: CASSLLGSGSYEQFF. Combining the CDR3 with reference TRBV5-6 and TRBJ2-1 gives the whole variable domain DAGVTQSPTHLIKTRGQQVTLRCSPKSGHDTVSWYQQALGQGPQFIFQYYEEEERQRGNFPDRFSGHQFPNYSSELNVNALLLGDSALYLCASSLLGSGSYEQFFGPGTRLTVL.

The chain employs TRBV20-1 and TRBJ1-2; TCRdb calls TRBD1, which cannot be checked without DNA. Germline V gene sequence: CDR1 DFQATT, CDR2 SNEGSKA (reference sequence). This CDR3 has 11 amino acids. Here the CDR3 reads CSAGTGVGYTF.

The chain employs TRBV27 and TRBJ2-3; TCRdb outputs TRBD2, but without DNA this stays unchecked. This CDR3 is built from 16 residues. Germline loops: CDR1 MNHEY, CDR2 SMNVEV (reference sequence). This chain's CDR3 is CASSLLTSGGADTQYF.

The chain combines TRBV19 with TRBJ1-2; the TCRdb call, TRBD1, lacks DNA for checking. Per germline, CDR1 LNHDA and CDR2 SQIVND (reference sequence). The CDR3 contains 13 residues. This CDR3 reads CASRNLADTPPTF.

The genes are TRBV6-1 and TRBJ2-6; TCRdb's D call of TRBD1 is untestable without DNA. CDR1 is MNHNS and CDR2 is SASEGT in the germline V gene. The CDR3 covers 18 residues. CDR3 loop: CATLRTGFTIPGANVLTF.

V is TRBV20-1 and J is TRBJ2-5; the TCRdb call, TRBD1, lacks DNA for checking. CDR1 is DFQATT, CDR2 SNEGSKA, per germline (reference sequence). The CDR3 is 15 residues long. CDR3 region: CSAGRTGGLGETQYF.

V is TRBV7-2 and J is TRBJ2-1; TCRdb selects TRBD1, and the lack of DNA leaves this call unchecked. The V gene's germline CDR1 is SGHTA and CDR2 FQGNSA. The CDR3 length is 13 residues. This CDR3 reads CASSLRGLSEQFF.

This chain connects TRBV6-1 to TRBJ2-7. The germline gives CDR1 MNHNS, CDR2 SASEGT. The CDR3 length is 14 residues. The chain's CDR3 is CASSERGGPYEQYF.

This sequence joins TRBV5-1 and TRBJ2-6. The CDR3 contains 16 residues. Per the germline V gene, CDR1 is SGHRS and CDR2 is YFSETQ. CDR3 in amino acids: CASTFLQGSGANVLTF.

The chain has TRBV6-5 and TRBJ1-1. Germline V lookup: CDR1 MNHEY, CDR2 SVGAGI. The CDR3 totals 17 residues. Here the CDR3 reads CASSYVVRRGYDTEAFF.

This rearrangement joins TRBV6-2 or TRBV6-3 to TRBJ1-3; TCRdb outputs TRBD1, but without DNA this stays unchecked. The CDR3 spans 14 residues. Germline-derived CDR1 and CDR2 are MNHEY and SVGEGT. CDR3: CASKGPSSGNTIYF.

The chain is built from TRBV12-3 or TRBV12-4 and TRBJ2-5; the D gene TCRdb calls, TRBD1, cannot be checked with no DNA. This CDR3 is built from 14 residues. CDR3 amino acids: CASSSSGQSRTQYF.

The chain is built from TRBV24-1 and TRBJ2-1; TCRdb returns TRBD2, unconfirmable since there is no DNA. This CDR3 is built from 17 residues. Germline V gene data show CDR1 as KGHDR and CDR2 as SFDVKD. The CDR3 here is CATSDHTTRVGYNEQFF.

This chain links TRBV30 with TRBJ1-2; TCRdb's assignment of TRBD1 cannot be checked, as there is no DNA. This CDR3 has 14 residues. In germline, CDR1 is GTSNPN, CDR2 SVGIG (reference sequence). CDR3 residues: CAWSSRTQGDGYTF.

This chain uses TRBV7-9 with TRBJ1-1; the TCRdb call, TRBD1, lacks DNA for checking. The V gene's germline CDR1 is SEHNR and CDR2 FQNEAQ (reference sequence). This CDR3 is built from 15 residues. CDR3 sequence reads: CASSLAPGGDTEAFF.

The chain couples TRBV6-1 to TRBJ2-3; TCRdb indicates TRBD1, and absent DNA this call remains unverified. Germline V CDR1 and CDR2: MNHNS, SASEGT. This CDR3 comprises 18 residues. This CDR3 reads CASTMLLLFTGTTDTQYF.

The genes are TRBV2 and TRBJ2-1; as DNA is missing, the TRBD1 call by TCRdb cannot be tested. CDR3 length: 15 residues. Germline-derived CDR1 and CDR2 are SNHLY and FYNNEI. This chain's CDR3 is CASRVPGQLRDEQFF.

The chain links TRBV11-2 to TRBJ2-2; TCRdb outputs TRBD2, but without DNA this stays unchecked. There are 18 residues in the CDR3. Germline CDR1 SGHAT, CDR2 FQNNGV. The CDR3 reads CASSLDPGGASNTGELFF.

The rearrangement uses TRBV28 and TRBJ2-5; with no DNA, the TCRdb D assignment of TRBD2 cannot be verified. This CDR3 spans 16 amino acids. Germline assignment: CDR1 MDHEN and CDR2 SYDVKM. The CDR3 is CASSRVMAGVRETQYF. The variable domain in full, with the rest retrieved from reference TRBV28 and TRBJ2-5, is DVKVTQSSRYLVKRTGEKVFLECVQDMDHENMFWYRQDPGLGLRLIYFSYDVKMKEKGDIPEGYSVSREKKERFSLILESASTNQTSMYLCASSRVMAGVRETQYFGPGTRLLVL.

V and J are TRBV21-1 and TRBJ2-7. TRBV21-1 counts as a pseudogene. The CDR3 is 12 amino acids. CDR3 region: CASIRRPYEQYF.